This T cell receptor (beta chain) was identified during a study of blood T cell repertoires in COVID-19. Study-wide background: Sample material is recorded as cDNA or gDNA derived from T cells, B-cell-depleted T cells, or PBMCs.

Recruits, aged about 18 to 95 years, lived in around 24 US areas. Per the authors' pipeline: Quantification of nucleated cells was approximated via reference gene primer amplification. Here immunoSEQ multiplex PCR was the method, and the copy in TCRdb shows in-frame clones only, minus some. The V and J calls and clone size are taken from that table; D and trimming were inferred from the DNA. This table holds 490,000 or so clones, approximately 91% found once. CDR1 and CDR2 (germline): SNHLY, FYNNEI. J was trimmed by 4 bases and V by 4 bases; bases with no gene match: 6. The CDR3 contains 14 residues. J is TRBJ1-2 and V is TRBV2, with 7 bases lining up with TRBD1. Specimen: PBMCs or T cells enriched from blood (not recorded which). The sequence came from a woman aged 55 to 70 who had recovered from COVID-19. DNA of the CDR3: TGTGCCAGCAGTGGGGACAGACCTGGCTATGGCTACACCTTC. Translation: CASSGDRPGYGYTF.